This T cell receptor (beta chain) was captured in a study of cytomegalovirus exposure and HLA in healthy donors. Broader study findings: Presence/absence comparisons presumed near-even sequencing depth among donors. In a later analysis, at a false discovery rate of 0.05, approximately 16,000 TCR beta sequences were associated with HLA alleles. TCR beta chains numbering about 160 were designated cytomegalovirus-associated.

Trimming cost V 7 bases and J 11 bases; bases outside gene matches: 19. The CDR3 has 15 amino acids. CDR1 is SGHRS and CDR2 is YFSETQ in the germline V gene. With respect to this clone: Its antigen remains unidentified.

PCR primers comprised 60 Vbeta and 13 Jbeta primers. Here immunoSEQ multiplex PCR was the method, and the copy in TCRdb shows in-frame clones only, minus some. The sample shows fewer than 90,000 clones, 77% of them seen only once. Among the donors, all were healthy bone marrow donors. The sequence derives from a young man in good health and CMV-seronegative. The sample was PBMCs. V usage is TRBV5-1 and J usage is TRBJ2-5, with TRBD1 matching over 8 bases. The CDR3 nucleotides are TGCGCCAGCGGAACCGACAGGGGAGCCTCTACGGAGCAGTACTTC. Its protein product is CASGTDRGASTEQYF. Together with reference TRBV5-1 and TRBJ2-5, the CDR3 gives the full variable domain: KAGVTQTPRYLIKTRGQQVTLSCSPISGHRSVSWYQQTPGQGLQFLFEYFSETQRNKGNFPGRFSGRQFSNSRSEMNVSTLELGDSALYLCASGTDRGASTEQYFGPGTRLLVL.